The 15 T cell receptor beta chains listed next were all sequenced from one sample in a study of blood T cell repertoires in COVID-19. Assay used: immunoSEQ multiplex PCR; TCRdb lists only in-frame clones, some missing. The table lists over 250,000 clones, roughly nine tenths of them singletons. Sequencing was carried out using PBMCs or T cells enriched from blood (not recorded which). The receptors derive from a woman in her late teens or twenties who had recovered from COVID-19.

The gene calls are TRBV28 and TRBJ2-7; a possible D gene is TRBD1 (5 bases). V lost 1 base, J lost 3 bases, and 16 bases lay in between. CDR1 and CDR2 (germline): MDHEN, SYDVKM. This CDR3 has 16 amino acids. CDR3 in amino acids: CASSLLLWQGNYEQYF. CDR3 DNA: TGTGCCAGCAGTTTATTGCTCTGGCAGGGCAACTACGAGCAGTACTTC.

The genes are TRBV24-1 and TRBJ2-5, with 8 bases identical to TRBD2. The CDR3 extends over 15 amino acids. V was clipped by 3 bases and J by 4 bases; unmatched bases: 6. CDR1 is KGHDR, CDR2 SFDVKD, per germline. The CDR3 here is CATSDVGLAGETQYF. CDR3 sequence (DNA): TGTGCCACCAGTGATGTAGGACTAGCCGGAGAGACCCAGTACTTC.

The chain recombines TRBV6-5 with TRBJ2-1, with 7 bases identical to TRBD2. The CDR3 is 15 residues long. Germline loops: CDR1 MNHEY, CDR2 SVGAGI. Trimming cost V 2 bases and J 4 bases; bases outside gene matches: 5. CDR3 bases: TGTGCCAGCAGTTACGCCATTAGCGGGTACAATGAGCAGTTCTTC. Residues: CASSYAISGYNEQFF.

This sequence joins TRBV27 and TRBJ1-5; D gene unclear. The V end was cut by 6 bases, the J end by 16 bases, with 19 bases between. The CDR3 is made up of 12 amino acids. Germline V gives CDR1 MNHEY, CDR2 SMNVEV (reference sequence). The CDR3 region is CASRFIPRAPHF. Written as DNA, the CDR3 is TGTGCCAGCAGATTCATACCCCGCGCTCCTCATTTT.

This chain's CDR3 is CASSSGREDLFAFF. CDR3 nucleotides: TGTGCCAGCAGCTCGGGGCGGGAAGATTTGTTTGCTTTCTTT. The chain is built from TRBV6-5 and TRBJ1-1, with TRBD1 as a possible D gene (5 bases). Germline V gene sequence: CDR1 MNHEY, CDR2 SVGAGI. This CDR3 comprises 14 residues. V gave up 6 bases and J gave up 11 bases, with 22 bases separating them.

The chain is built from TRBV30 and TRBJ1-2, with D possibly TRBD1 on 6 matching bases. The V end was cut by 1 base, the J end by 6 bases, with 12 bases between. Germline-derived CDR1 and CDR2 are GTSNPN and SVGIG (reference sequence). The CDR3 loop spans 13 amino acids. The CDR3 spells CAWSGGPKDGYTF. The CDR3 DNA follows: TGTGCCTGGAGTGGGGGGCCCAAGGATGGCTACACCTTC.

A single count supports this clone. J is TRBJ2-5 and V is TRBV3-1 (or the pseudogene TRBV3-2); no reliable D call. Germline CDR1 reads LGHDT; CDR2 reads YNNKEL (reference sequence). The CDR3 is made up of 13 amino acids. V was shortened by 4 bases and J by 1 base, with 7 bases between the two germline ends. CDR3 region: CASSREAQETQYF. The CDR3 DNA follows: TGTGCCAGCAGCCGTGAAGCCCAAGAGACCCAGTACTTC.

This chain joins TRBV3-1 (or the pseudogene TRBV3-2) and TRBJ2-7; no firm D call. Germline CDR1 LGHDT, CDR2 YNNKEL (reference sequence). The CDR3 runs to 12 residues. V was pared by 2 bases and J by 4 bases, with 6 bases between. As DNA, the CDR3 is TGTGCCAGCAGCCAACGAGTATACGAGCAGTACTTC. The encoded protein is CASSQRVYEQYF.

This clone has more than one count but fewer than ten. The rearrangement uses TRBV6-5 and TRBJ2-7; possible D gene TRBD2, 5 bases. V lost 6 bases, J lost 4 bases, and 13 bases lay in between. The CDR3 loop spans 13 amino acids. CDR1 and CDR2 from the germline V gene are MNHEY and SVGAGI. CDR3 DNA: TGTGCCAGCAGCCGGCCGGGATGGTACGAGCAGTACTTC. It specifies CASSRPGWYEQYF.

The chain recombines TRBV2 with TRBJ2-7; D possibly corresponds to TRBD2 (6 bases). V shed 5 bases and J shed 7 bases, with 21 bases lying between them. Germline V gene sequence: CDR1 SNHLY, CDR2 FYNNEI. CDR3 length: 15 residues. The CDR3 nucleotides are TGTGCCAGCAGTATATCCGAACCGACCGCGGGGGAGCAGTACTTC. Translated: CASSISEPTAGEQYF.

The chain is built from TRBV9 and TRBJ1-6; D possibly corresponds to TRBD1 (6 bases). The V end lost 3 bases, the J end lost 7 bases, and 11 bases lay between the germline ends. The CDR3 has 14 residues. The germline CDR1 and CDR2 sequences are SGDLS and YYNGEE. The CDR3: CASSAFGQNSPLHF. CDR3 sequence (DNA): TGTGCCAGCAGCGCATTCGGACAGAATTCACCCCTCCACTTT.

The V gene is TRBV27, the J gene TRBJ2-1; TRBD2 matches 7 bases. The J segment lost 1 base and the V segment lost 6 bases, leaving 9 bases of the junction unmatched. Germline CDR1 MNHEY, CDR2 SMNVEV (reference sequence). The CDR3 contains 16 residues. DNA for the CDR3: TGTGCCAGCAGAGGGGAGGGAGAGGGGTCCTACAATGAGCAGTTCTTC. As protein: CASRGEGEGSYNEQFF.

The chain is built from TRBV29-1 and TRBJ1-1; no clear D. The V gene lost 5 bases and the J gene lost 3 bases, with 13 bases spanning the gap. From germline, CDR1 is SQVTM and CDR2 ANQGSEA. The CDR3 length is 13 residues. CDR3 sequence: CSVHGVRDTEAFF. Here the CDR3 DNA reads TGCAGCGTTCATGGGGTGAGGGACACTGAAGCTTTCTTT.

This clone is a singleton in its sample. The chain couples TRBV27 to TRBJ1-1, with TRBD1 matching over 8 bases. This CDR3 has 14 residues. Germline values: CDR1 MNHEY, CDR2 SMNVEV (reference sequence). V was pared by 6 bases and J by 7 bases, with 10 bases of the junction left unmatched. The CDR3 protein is CASRLIQGVSEAFF. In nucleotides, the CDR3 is TGTGCCAGCAGACTCATACAGGGGGTTAGTGAAGCTTTCTTT.

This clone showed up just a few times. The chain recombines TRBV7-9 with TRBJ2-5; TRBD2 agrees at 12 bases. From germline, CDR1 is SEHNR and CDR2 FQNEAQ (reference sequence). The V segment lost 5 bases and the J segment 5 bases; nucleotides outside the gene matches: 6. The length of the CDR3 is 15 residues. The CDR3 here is CASSPRTSGAETQYF. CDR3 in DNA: TGTGCCAGCAGCCCCCGGACTAGCGGGGCGGAGACCCAGTACTTC. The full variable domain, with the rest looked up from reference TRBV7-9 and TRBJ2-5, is DTGVSQNPRHKITKRGQNVTFRCDPISEHNRLYWYRQTLGQGPEFLTYFQNEAQLEKSRLLSDRFSAERPKGSFSTLEIQRTEQGDSAMYLCASSPRTSGAETQYFGPGTRLLVL.